One sample yielded the 32 T cell receptor beta chains listed below, sequenced in a study of blood T cell repertoires in COVID-19. Only in-frame clones appear in the TCRdb table, and some are missing; sequencing was by immunoSEQ multiplex PCR. Of around 230,000 clones listed, around 85% are singletons. The sequenced material came from peripheral blood. These receptors originate from a woman over 75 with acute or convalescent COVID-19.

This clone was observed a few times. The V and J genes are TRBV18 and TRBJ2-1; 8 nucleotides align to TRBD2. The CDR3 has 16 residues. J was trimmed by 6 bases and V by 0 bases; bases with no gene match: 7. Germline CDR1 KGHSH, CDR2 LQKENI. CDR3 sequence reads: CASSPPIGGEVNEQFF. For the CDR3, the DNA is TGTGCCAGCTCACCACCAATCGGGGGGGAGGTCAATGAGCAGTTCTTC.

The chain joins TRBV18 to TRBJ1-5; 11 nucleotides line up with TRBD1. The length of the CDR3 is 16 residues. CDR1 and CDR2 from the germline V gene are KGHSH and LQKENI. V lost 2 bases, J lost 4 bases, and 4 bases stayed unmatched. CDR3 sequence (DNA): TGTGCCAGCTCACCAGAGGGGACAGGGGGAAATCAGCCCCAGCATTTT. As protein: CASSPEGTGGNQPQHF.

CDR3 nucleotide sequence: TGTGCCAGCACCCTCAATCTAGCGGGGGAGACCCAGTACTTC. This gives the protein CASTLNLAGETQYF. The chain combines TRBV3-1 (or the pseudogene TRBV3-2) with TRBJ2-5; TRBD2 matches 9 bases. Trimming cost V 7 bases and J 5 bases; bases outside gene matches: 8. Germline V CDR1 and CDR2: LGHDT, YNNKEL (reference sequence). The CDR3 has 14 amino acids.

In this sample, this clone turned up a few times. The genes are TRBV7-9 and TRBJ1-4; a weak D match, TRBD1 (6 bases). V gave up 5 bases and J gave up 4 bases, with 17 bases separating them. CDR3 length: 16 amino acids. CDR1 SEHNR and CDR2 FQNEAQ come from the germline V gene (reference sequence). The DNA for the CDR3 is TGTGCCAGCAGCCTAGGTCGGGGGGCGGATAATGAAAAACTGTTTTTT. It encodes CASSLGRGADNEKLFF. Based on the CDR3 plus reference TRBV7-9 and TRBJ1-4, the full variable domain is DTGVSQNPRHKITKRGQNVTFRCDPISEHNRLYWYRQTLGQGPEFLTYFQNEAQLEKSRLLSDRFSAERPKGSFSTLEIQRTEQGDSAMYLCASSLGRGADNEKLFFGSGTQLSVL.

In DNA, the CDR3 is TGTGCCAGCAGTACAGGGGGCAAAAACATTCAGTACTTC. This sequence encodes CASSTGGKNIQYF. The chain has TRBV3-1 (or the pseudogene TRBV3-2) and TRBJ2-4; TRBD1 matches at 8 bases. Germline V gene lookup returns CDR1 LGHDT and CDR2 YNNKEL (reference sequence). V shed 6 bases and J 3 bases; nucleotides not matched to a gene: 1. This CDR3 comprises 13 residues.

The chain uses TRBV2 and TRBJ2-7, with 10 positions matching TRBD2. The CDR3 totals 15 residues. Germline V lookup: CDR1 SNHLY, CDR2 FYNNEI. J gave up 9 bases and V 7 bases, and 15 bases lay outside the gene matches. CDR3 DNA sequence: TGTGCCAGCACCCATACTAGCGGGGACGTCCTGGGGCAGTACTTC. It is translated as CASTHTSGDVLGQYF.

The chain has TRBV5-1 and TRBJ2-3; 8 bases fit TRBD2. The CDR3 is 15 amino acids. The trim removed 0 bases at V and 4 bases at J, leaving 4 bases unmatched. CDR1 is SGHRS and CDR2 is YFSETQ in the germline V gene. CDR3 region: CASSLAGGRADTQYF. DNA of the CDR3: TGCGCCAGCAGCTTGGCGGGGGGGCGGGCAGATACGCAGTATTTT.

J is TRBJ2-5 and V is TRBV5-1; perhaps TRBD1 as D (6 bases). CDR3 length equals 17 residues. V was clipped by 6 bases and J by 2 bases, with 23 bases between them. Germline CDR1 and CDR2: SGHRS and YFSETQ. Written as DNA, the CDR3 is TGCGCCAGCATCCCTGGGGTCAACCGACAGGTACAAGAGACCCAGTACTTC. Amino acids: CASIPGVNRQVQETQYF.

This sequence joins TRBV5-4 and TRBJ1-2, with D tentatively TRBD1 (5 bases). Trimming stripped 0 bases from V and 7 bases from J, with 16 bases between. The CDR3 is made up of 15 amino acids. Germline V gene lookup returns CDR1 SGHNT and CDR2 YYREEE (reference sequence). For the CDR3, the DNA is TGTGCCAGCAGCTTGGGGGGGTTGGCGGGGTCTGGCTACACCTTC. Translating it yields CASSLGGLAGSGYTF.

V is TRBV27 and J is TRBJ1-6; D not resolved. Trimming took 5 bases from V and 3 from J, leaving 14 bases between them. The CDR3 length is 16 residues. CDR1 and CDR2 (germline): MNHEY, SMNVEV (reference sequence). The CDR3 reads CASSQTGLNYNSPLHF. As DNA, the CDR3 is TGTGCCAGCAGTCAAACCGGACTGAACTATAATTCACCCCTCCACTTT.

The V and J genes are TRBV5-1 and TRBJ1-2, with TRBD1 identical over 8 bases. CDR1 and CDR2 (germline): SGHRS, YFSETQ. Trimming cost V 2 bases and J 4 bases; bases outside gene matches: 7. This CDR3 comprises 15 residues. CDR3: CASSFLAGGIYGYTF. CDR3 coding DNA: TGCGCCAGCAGCTTTTTAGCAGGGGGCATCTATGGCTACACCTTC.

The rearrangement joins TRBV19 to TRBJ2-7; 8 nucleotides match TRBD2. CDR1 is LNHDA and CDR2 is SQIVND in the germline V gene (reference sequence). The CDR3 is 13 amino acids. After removal of 8 bases from V and 1 base from J, the junction contained 4 bases not matched to a gene. Here the CDR3 DNA reads TGTGCCAGTGCGGGACTAGGGTCCTACGAGCAGTACTTC. Amino acid sequence: CASAGLGSYEQYF.

This chain links TRBV4-2 with TRBJ2-5, with D tentatively TRBD2 (5 bases). Looked up from germline, CDR1 is LGHNA and CDR2 is YNFKEQ. CDR3 length: 13 amino acids. Trimming left V 0 bases short and J 5 bases short, with 7 bases between. The CDR3 DNA is TGTGCCAGCAGCCAAGAAAGGACTGAGACCCAGTACTTC. Translating gives CASSQERTETQYF.

Turning to this clone: This sample includes further DNA sequences coding for the same CDR3. The CDR3 loop is CASSLRGNEKLFF. CDR3 sequence (DNA): TGTGCCAGCAGCTTGAGAGGGAACGAAAAACTGTTTTTT. The chain links TRBV5-6 to TRBJ1-4; no clear D. V gave up 1 base and J gave up 8 bases, with 9 bases separating them. This CDR3 comprises 13 residues. CDR1 SGHDT and CDR2 YYEEEE come from the germline V gene.

This clone came up once. Other DNA sequences of this sample code for an identical CDR3. V and J are TRBV5-1 and TRBJ2-7; 9 bases are a match to TRBD1. V shed 0 bases, J shed 2 bases, and the junction held 3 bases outside the gene matches. Germline CDR1 SGHRS, CDR2 YFSETQ. The CDR3 length is 15 residues. The CDR3 spells CASSLGGQGAYEQYF. In DNA form, the CDR3 reads TGCGCCAGCAGCTTGGGGGGACAGGGAGCCTACGAGCAGTACTTC.

The chain is built from TRBV14 and TRBJ2-2, with 7 bases matching TRBD1. The trim removed 4 bases at V and 6 bases at J, leaving 5 bases unmatched. This CDR3 region has 14 residues. CDR1 and CDR2 from the germline V gene are SGHDN and FVKESK. In nucleotides, the CDR3 is TGTGCCAGCAGCCCCCGGACAGGACCCGGGGAGCTGTTTTTT. It specifies CASSPRTGPGELFF.

The chain combines TRBV27 with TRBJ1-5; D is undetermined. The CDR3 consists of 13 residues. Trimming removed 7 bases at V and 5 bases at J, with 12 bases between. The germline V gene encodes CDR1 MNHEY and CDR2 SMNVEV (reference sequence). The CDR3 DNA sequence: TGTGCCAGCATTAAATCGGGGTATCAGCCCCAGCATTTT. Translation gives CASIKSGYQPQHF.

This clone is a singleton in its sample. The V and J genes are TRBV7-2 and TRBJ2-5; maybe TRBD2 (7 bases). The CDR3 extends over 14 amino acids. V was pared by 5 bases and J by 9 bases, with 19 bases between. Germline assignment: CDR1 SGHTA and CDR2 FQGNSA. CDR3 region: CASSPQRGQWAQYF. The CDR3 bases are TGTGCCAGCAGCCCCCAGCGGGGACAATGGGCCCAGTACTTC. Looking up the rest from reference TRBV7-2 and TRBJ2-5 gives the full variable domain: GAGVSQSPSNKVTEKGKDVELRCDPISGHTALYWYRQSLGQGLEFLIYFQGNSAPDKSGLPSDRFSAERTGGSVSTLTIQRTQQEDSAVYLCASSPQRGQWAQYFGPGTRLLVL.

The V gene is TRBV6-1, the J gene TRBJ2-2, with a weak D call TRBD2 (5 bases). Germline V gene data show CDR1 as MNHNS and CDR2 as SASEGT. V lost 2 bases and J lost 0, with 16 bases in between. The CDR3 contains 18 residues. This CDR3 is CASSERGWGQTNTGELFF. Here the CDR3 DNA reads TGTGCCAGCAGTGAACGGGGTTGGGGTCAGACGAACACCGGGGAGCTGTTTTTT.

This clone was observed a handful of times. The chain couples TRBV6-5 to TRBJ2-5; D gene uncertain. This CDR3 spans 10 amino acids. The V gene's germline CDR1 is MNHEY and CDR2 SVGAGI. Trimming cost V 11 bases and J 5 bases, with 9 bases left between them. CDR3 in DNA: TGTGCCTGTTACGGTGAGACCCAGTACTTC. This encodes CACYGETQYF.

The chain couples TRBV2 to TRBJ2-1, with no clear D. Deletions cut 5 bases from V and 5 bases from J, with 4 bases between. Germline assignment: CDR1 SNHLY and CDR2 FYNNEI. CDR3 length equals 11 residues. The CDR3 nucleotides are TGTGCCAGCAGTCTCCACAATGAGCAGTTCTTC. Its translation is CASSLHNEQFF.

The rearrangement links TRBV6-5 to TRBJ2-5; D is possibly TRBD2 (5 bases). V gave up 6 bases and J gave up 4 bases, with 18 bases separating them. Germline V gene sequence: CDR1 MNHEY, CDR2 SVGAGI. This CDR3 has 15 amino acids. The CDR3 nucleotides are TGTGCCAGCAGCCTAGGGCTCCGGGGTGGAGAGACCCAGTACTTC. Translating it yields CASSLGLRGGETQYF.

This clone has a handful of counts. The chain has TRBV6-1 and TRBJ1-2; D is ambiguous. CDR1 and CDR2 (germline): MNHNS, SASEGT. This CDR3 region has 13 residues. V was cut by 3 bases and J by 8 bases, with 13 bases left in between. CDR3 nucleotides: TGTGCCAGCAGTGATATCTTCTCGGGAGGCTACACCTTC. Protein: CASSDIFSGGYTF.

The V call is TRBV7-8, the J call TRBJ2-3; D perhaps matches TRBD2 (5 bases). Trimming took 1 base from V and 4 from J, leaving 21 bases between them. Germline V gene sequence: CDR1 SGHVS, CDR2 FQNEAQ. CDR3 length: 18 residues. The CDR3 reads CASSLVANNHGVPDTQYF. The CDR3 DNA reads TGTGCCAGCAGCTTAGTGGCCAATAATCACGGGGTCCCAGATACGCAGTATTTT.

This chain links TRBV5-1 with TRBJ2-2; TRBD1 is a possible D gene (6 bases). In germline, CDR1 is SGHRS, CDR2 YFSETQ. This CDR3 is 13 amino acids long. The germline V and J ends were trimmed by 3 bases and 10 bases, with 13 bases remaining between them. The CDR3 region has the DNA TGCGCCAGCAGCTCGCTACAGGGAACGGAGCTGTTTTTT. Its protein is CASSSLQGTELFF.

V gene TRBV7-3 combines with J gene TRBJ2-1; 7 bases fit TRBD1. Germline V gives CDR1 SGHTA, CDR2 FQGTGA. CDR3 size: 14 residues. J lost 5 bases, V lost 2 bases, and 3 bases had no gene match. The CDR3 bases are TGTGCCAGCAGCTTAGACAGGGCTCACAATGAGCAGTTCTTC. Protein: CASSLDRAHNEQFF.

This chain links TRBV3-1 (or the pseudogene TRBV3-2) with TRBJ2-1; the match to TRBD2 covers 8 bases. V gave up 1 base and J gave up 4 bases; unmatched junction bases: 3. Germline-derived CDR1 and CDR2 are LGHDT and YNNKEL (reference sequence). This CDR3 spans 15 amino acids. CDR3 region: CASSQVLADYNEQFF. The DNA of the CDR3 is TGTGCCAGCAGCCAAGTACTAGCGGATTACAATGAGCAGTTCTTC.

The rearrangement uses TRBV27 and TRBJ2-7; a weak D match, TRBD1 (5 bases). Germline-derived CDR1 and CDR2 are MNHEY and SMNVEV (reference sequence). Trimming took off 6 bases at V and 0 bases at J, with 9 bases between the two ends. This CDR3 is built from 13 residues. CDR3 sequence reads: CASRRQSSYEQYF. As DNA, the CDR3 is TGTGCCAGCAGACGACAGAGCTCCTACGAGCAGTACTTC.

This clone has just one count. This chain joins TRBV5-1 and TRBJ2-3; 7 bases fit TRBD2. The CDR3 extends over 16 amino acids. The V gene end was trimmed by 5 bases and the J gene end by 0 bases; junction bases not matched to a gene: 9. CDR1 is SGHRS and CDR2 is YFSETQ in the germline V gene. The CDR3: CASRMPWGGSTDTQYF. The CDR3 nucleotides read TGCGCCAGCAGGATGCCTTGGGGGGGAAGCACAGATACGCAGTATTTT.

This sequence joins TRBV27 and TRBJ1-1; 8 bases map to TRBD1. Trimming removed 6 bases from V and 4 bases from J; junction bases left unmatched: 4. The CDR3 is made up of 13 amino acids. In germline, CDR1 is MNHEY, CDR2 SMNVEV (reference sequence). The CDR3 bases are TGTGCCAGCAGCTACAGGGGGGGCACTGAAGCTTTCTTT. Protein: CASSYRGGTEAFF.

The J gene is TRBJ1-5, the V gene TRBV30, with 8 nucleotides matching TRBD1. Germline V lookup: CDR1 GTSNPN, CDR2 SVGIG (reference sequence). The CDR3 consists of 13 residues. J gave up 5 bases and V 7 bases, and 7 bases lay outside the gene matches. CDR3 region: CAYQQGGDQPQHF. CDR3 DNA: TGTGCCTACCAACAGGGGGGGGATCAGCCCCAGCATTTT.

The rearrangement links TRBV2 to TRBJ1-1, with D possibly matching TRBD1 (5 bases). CDR1 and CDR2 (germline): SNHLY, FYNNEI. V lost 8 bases, J lost 5 bases, and 21 bases lay in between. This CDR3 contains 15 residues. The CDR3 nucleotides read TGTGCCAGCTCTGGTGCGGGGCGCTCCGGAACTGAAGCTTTCTTT. Encoded protein: CASSGAGRSGTEAFF.